This is a list of T cell receptor beta chains from one sample in a study of T cells in Graves' hyperthyroidism and ophthalmopathy. TCRdb recomputed calls from the multiplex PCR reads with MiXCR, one row per CDR3 protein. This sample yields about 560,000 distinct CDR3 sequences, of which roughly 17% are seen a single time; approximately 20% belongs to the top ten. Sample: blood. Every receptor here comes from a woman aged 18 to 35 with Graves' hyperthyroidism. The CDR3 runs from the conserved cysteine through the conserved F or W. D genes are given only for firm matches. A clone size is listed for some rows: how often the clone was seen (once, few, many), or a class if it is expanded.

>TRBV20-1|16|few|.|TRBJ1-5
TGCAGTGCTAGCCTATTTGGAGGTGATAGCAATCAGCCCCAGCATTTT
CSASLFGGDSNQPQHF
>TRBV6-5|16|.|TRBD1|TRBJ2-3
TGTGCCAGCAGTTACGAATACAGGGTGACAGGGGATACGCAGTATTTT
CASSYEYRVTGDTQYF
>TRBV5-1|13|many|.|TRBJ2-2
TGCGCCAGCAGCACGCAGGGAGGCGGGGAGCTGTTTTTT
CASSTQGGGELFF
>TRBV7-2|15|many|TRBD1|TRBJ2-3
TGTGCCAGCAGATTTACAGGGGGCACTCCAGATACGCAGTATTTT
CASRFTGGTPDTQYF
>TRBV6-1|13|.|.|TRBJ2-1
TGTGCCAGCAGGGGATGGGCTACAGATGAGCAGTTCTTC
CASRGWATDEQFF
>TRBV7-2|16|many|TRBD2|TRBJ2-7
TGTGCCAGCAGCTTAGTTGGGGCTAGCGGGGGATACGAGCAGTACTTC
CASSLVGASGGYEQYF
>TRBV24-1|19|many|.|TRBJ2-2
TGTGCCACCAGTGATTTGCCCCTTAGGAGGGAACGAAACACCGGGGAGCTGTTTTTT
CATSDLPLRRERNTGELFF
>TRBV5-5|14|.|.|TRBJ2-5
TGTGCCAGCAGCGTTGTCTCGACCAGGGAGACCCAGTACTTC
CASSVVSTRETQYF
>TRBV12-5|17|many|.|TRBJ2-3
TGTGCTAGTGGTTTGGTACACTGGGGAGGTTCCACAGATACGCAGTATTTT
CASGLVHWGGSTDTQYF
>TRBV28|16|many|TRBD1|TRBJ2-7
TGTGCCAGCAGCGCACCAATTGGGACAGGGGTAAGGGAGCAGTACTTC
CASSAPIGTGVREQYF
>TRBV9|13|.|TRBD1|TRBJ2-7
TGTGCCAGCAGCGCTCCAGGGGGCGGGGAGCAGTACTTC
CASSAPGGGEQYF
>TRBV7-6|14|many|TRBD1|TRBJ2-7
TGTGCCAGCAGCAGAAACAGGGGGGCCTACGAGCAGTACTTC
CASSRNRGAYEQYF
>TRBV18|16|many|.|TRBJ1-1
TGTGCCAGCTCATCCAAACCCGACTCACAGAACACTGAAGCTTTCTTT
CASSSKPDSQNTEAFF
>TRBV20-1|14|many|TRBD2|TRBJ2-1
TGCAGTGCTAGAGGGCTAGCGGACTACAATGAGCAGTTCTTC
CSARGLADYNEQFF